One TCR beta chain is described in this entry. What it binds is not known. The data were obtained in a study of vaccination and CD4 T cells after COVID-19. Study results and limitations: In convalescent patients, 304 of 307 vaccine-specific clones were spike mono-reactive.

The trim removed 8 bases at V and 3 bases at J, leaving 2 bases unmatched. Germline V lookup: CDR1 SNHLY, CDR2 FYNNEI. This CDR3 has 12 residues. This sample's treatment: approximately nine-day PBMC culture with coronavirus spike peptide pools or control peptides (ViraFEST assay). During the years 2011-2018, before the COVID-19 pandemic, the unexposed donor's CD4+ T cells were collected. Cultured CD4+ T-cell DNA underwent Oncomine TCR Beta short-read sequencing. TCRdb re-called the PCR reads through MiXCR, storing one row per CDR3 protein. The table shows thousands of distinct CDR3 sequences, with about 45% occurring only once.

Sequencing used CD4+ T cells from blood, cultured in vitro. This TCR was recovered from a human donor in good health. The chain couples TRBV2 to TRBJ2-7; 9 positions match TRBD1. CDR3 protein: CASWGQGYEQYF. Written as DNA, the CDR3 is TGTGCCAGCTGGGGACAGGGCTACGAGCAGTACTTC.